The rows below give T cell receptor beta chains drawn from one sample of a study of T cells in Graves' hyperthyroidism and ophthalmopathy. TCRdb itself ran the multiplex PCR reads through MiXCR, one entry per CDR3 protein. Among 250,000 to 400,000 distinct CDR3 sequences, roughly an eighth were seen once, and the ten largest hold approximately 35%. Sequences were obtained from blood. The receptors come from a woman aged 40 to 50 with Graves' ophthalmopathy. CDR3s include the opening cysteine and the closing phenylalanine or tryptophan. The D gene is left open where the match is weak. Clone sizes are given selectively: once, few, many, or a class where the clone is expanded.

TGTGCCAGCAGCCAGAGCGGGAAGTCCTACGAGCAGTACTTC CASSQSGKSYEQYF many TRBJ2-7 TRBD2 TRBV3-1
TGTGCCAGCAGTTATGTTTCATTTGGGTCTGGGATTTGGGAGACCCAGTACTTC CASSYVSFGSGIWETQYF many TRBJ2-5 - TRBV6-1
TGTGCCAGCAGCGCCGGGGCCCGGGAGACCCAGTACTTC CASSAGARETQYF few TRBJ2-5 - TRBV9
TGTGCCAGCAGCTTTGACCGCTCTACCTACGAGCAGTACTTC CASSFDRSTYEQYF few TRBJ2-7 - TRBV5-4
TGTGCCAGCAGCTTCGGACGCAGCAATGAGCAGTTCTTC CASSFGRSNEQFF many TRBJ2-1 - TRBV7-2
TGTGCCAGTAGTATATATGCTCTGGGCGAAGCCGGGGAGCTGTTTTTT CASSIYALGEAGELFF - TRBJ2-2 - TRBV19
TGTGCCAGTACCGGCGGCGGAGCTAACTATGGCTACACCTTC CASTGGGANYGYTF - TRBJ1-2 - TRBV19
TGTGCCAGCAGTTTAATGGGGGGGACTGAAGCTTTCTTT CASSLMGGTEAFF many TRBJ1-1 - TRBV12-3/TRBV12-4
TGCGCCAGCAGTGAGAGGGCCAAACACCTCAACTCTGGAAACACCATATATTTT CASSERAKHLNSGNTIYF many TRBJ1-3 - TRBV10-1
TGTGCCAGCAGCTTAGGGTGGGAAAAACTGTTTTTT CASSLGWEKLFF - TRBJ1-4 - TRBV7-8
TGCAGCGCTCTGGCGGACGACTATGGCTACACCTTC CSALADDYGYTF few TRBJ1-2 - TRBV29-1
TGTGCCAGCAGCCGGGACTTCTCCTACAATGAGCAGTTCTTC CASSRDFSYNEQFF many TRBJ2-1 - TRBV7-9
TGTGCCAGCAGCTTACAGGGGACTGGCTATGGCTACACCTTC CASSLQGTGYGYTF few TRBJ1-2 - TRBV13
TGTGCCAGCAGTGAAACCCGAACCTTGGGCGGCCACTATTCCTACGAGCAGTACTTC CASSETRTLGGHYSYEQYF many TRBJ2-7 - TRBV2
TGTGCCAGCAGCCAGAGACGGACAGGCGCGATTAATGAAAAACTGTTTTTT CASSQRRTGAINEKLFF few TRBJ1-4 TRBD1 TRBV3-1
TGTGCCAGCGCCCGGGCGGGACAGATCGGTACTGAAGCTTTCTTT CASARAGQIGTEAFF many TRBJ1-1 TRBD1 TRBV7-9
TGTGCCAGCAGCCCCGGATGGGGCGGGGGAAGGGTGAACCAGCCCCAGCATTTT CASSPGWGGGRVNQPQHF many TRBJ1-5 - TRBV27
TGTGCCAGCAGCCGAAGGGGGGTTGACGAGCAGTACTTC CASSRRGVDEQYF many TRBJ2-7 - TRBV3-1
TGCGCCAGCAGCCAAGATCTAGGTAGTATGAACTATGGCTACACCTTC CASSQDLGSMNYGYTF many TRBJ1-2 - TRBV4-1
TGTGCCAGTAGTCAACAGGGCCTTGCCTACGAGCAGTACTTC CASSQQGLAYEQYF - TRBJ2-7 - TRBV19
TGCAGTGCCGCCGGACGGGCCGCCTCGAACACTGAAGCTTTCTTT CSAAGRAASNTEAFF many TRBJ1-1 - TRBV20-1
TGCAGTGCTAGAGATGCGTTACAGGGGCCCTACAATGAGCAGTTCTTC CSARDALQGPYNEQFF few TRBJ2-1 TRBD1 TRBV20-1
TGCAGTGCTCGGACTAGCCGGGAGACCCAGTACTTC CSARTSRETQYF few TRBJ2-5 TRBD2 TRBV20-1
TGTGCCAGCAGTGATTTCCGGGACAGCCACCCTGGTGAGCAGTTCTTC CASSDFRDSHPGEQFF many TRBJ2-1 TRBD1 TRBV6-1
TGCAGTGCTAGGGACCAACAGGGGCGGATTTACGAGCAGTACTTC CSARDQQGRIYEQYF many TRBJ2-7 TRBD1 TRBV20-1
TGTGCCAGCAGCCTACAGGGGTACTATGGCTACACCTTC CASSLQGYYGYTF many TRBJ1-2 TRBD1 TRBV12-3/TRBV12-4